The next 18 T cell receptor beta chains were all read from a single sample in a study of response to subunit inactivated influenza vaccine. TCRdb itself ran the RT-PCR reads through MiXCR, one entry per CDR3 protein. The repertoire holds about 310,000 distinct CDR3 sequences, roughly a fifth seen once, with about 10% in the top ten. The sample was PBMCs from blood, taken roughly 20 months after vaccination. Receptors were obtained from a man between 45 and 75 years old who received an inactivated influenza vaccine.

This clonotype has a handful of counts. V and J are TRBV5-4 and TRBJ1-1, with TRBD1 as a possible D gene (5 bases). The CDR3 covers 14 residues. From germline, CDR1 is SGHNT and CDR2 YYREEE (reference sequence). V shed 3 bases and J shed 1 base, with 10 bases lying between them. The CDR3 region is CASSSGQSNTEAFF. CDR3 DNA sequence: TGTGCCAGCAGCTCGGGGCAGTCGAACACTGAAGCTTTCTTT.

This clonotype was picked up a small number of times. This chain joins TRBV29-1 and TRBJ2-1, with 7 nucleotides matching TRBD1. Trimming removed 5 bases from V and 8 bases from J; junction bases left unmatched: 9. Germline V lookup: CDR1 SQVTM, CDR2 ANQGSEA. The CDR3 length is 13 residues. CDR3 protein: CSVNRGPGDEQFF. CDR3 DNA sequence: TGCAGCGTTAACAGGGGTCCAGGGGATGAGCAGTTCTTC.

The V and J genes are TRBV7-9 and TRBJ1-6, with D possibly TRBD1 on 6 matching bases. Germline V CDR1 and CDR2: SEHNR, FQNEAQ (reference sequence). The CDR3 covers 13 residues. The ends were cut back, 6 bases at V and 9 bases at J, with 12 bases in the middle. This chain's CDR3 is CASSQGLTSPLHF. CDR3 DNA sequence: TGTGCCAGCAGTCAGGGGCTGACTTCACCCCTCCACTTT.

V is TRBV7-2 and J is TRBJ2-5, with D unresolved. The V gene lost 6 bases and the J gene lost 5 bases, with 10 bases spanning the gap. The CDR3 has 12 residues. CDR1 SGHTA and CDR2 FQGNSA come from the germline V gene. This CDR3 is CASRDMEETQYF. Here the CDR3 DNA reads TGTGCCAGCAGAGATATGGAGGAGACCCAGTACTTC.

CDR3 in amino acids: CASSFPDRVGDTQYF. The CDR3, as DNA: TGTGCCAGCAGCTTCCCGGACAGGGTTGGAGATACGCAGTATTTT. V and J are TRBV11-2 and TRBJ2-3; 8 nucleotides agree with TRBD1. In germline, CDR1 is SGHAT, CDR2 FQNNGV. Trimming removed 3 bases from V and 5 bases from J; junction bases left unmatched: 7. The CDR3 covers 15 residues.

The genes are TRBV12-3 or TRBV12-4 and TRBJ2-7; D is unclear. The CDR3 is 12 amino acids. Deletions cut 6 bases from V and 9 bases from J, with 15 bases between. Here the CDR3 reads CASSNTQIRQYF. The CDR3 coding sequence is TGTGCCAGCAGCAACACCCAGATTCGGCAGTACTTC.

This clonotype showed up just a few times. V is TRBV24-1 and J is TRBJ2-2; 8 bases match TRBD2. Germline assignment: CDR1 KGHDR and CDR2 SFDVKD. The CDR3 length is 15 residues. J was trimmed by 3 bases and V by 3 bases; bases with no gene match: 2. CDR3 bases: TGTGCCACCAGTGATAAACTAGCGGACACCGGGGAGCTGTTTTTT. It specifies CATSDKLADTGELFF.

The CDR3 region has the DNA TGCAGCGTTGAAAAGCACCCCTGGAGCCGAGAAGACAATGAGCAGTTCTTC. Its translation: CSVEKHPWSREDNEQFF. The V gene is TRBV29-1, the J gene TRBJ2-1; D not resolved. Trimming left V 2 bases short and J 5 bases short, with 22 bases between. The germline V gene has CDR1 SQVTM and CDR2 ANQGSEA. The CDR3 extends over 17 amino acids.

This clonotype has more than one count but fewer than ten. This chain links TRBV4-3 with TRBJ2-1; D remains unclear. The CDR3 is made up of 15 amino acids. The ends were cut back, 0 bases at V and 2 bases at J, with 8 bases in the middle. CDR1 LGHNA and CDR2 YSLEER come from the germline V gene. For the CDR3, the DNA is TGCGCCAGCAGCCAAGATTCCGTCCCCTACAATGAGCAGTTCTTC. This encodes CASSQDSVPYNEQFF.

This clonotype turned up a few times. The CDR3 DNA sequence: TGCAGCGTTACAGGGAGGGTGAACACTGAAGCTTTCTTT. It is translated as CSVTGRVNTEAFF. The V gene is TRBV29-1, the J gene TRBJ1-1, with D maybe TRBD1 (6 bases). The ends were cut back, 5 bases at V and 0 bases at J, with 10 bases in the middle. Germline CDR1 is SQVTM and CDR2 is ANQGSEA. CDR3 length: 13 amino acids. Full variable domain (missing parts from reference TRBV29-1 and TRBJ1-1): SAVISQKPSRDICQRGTSLTIQCQVDSQVTMMFWYRQQPGQSLTLIATANQGSEATYESGFVIDKFPISRPNLTFSTLTVSNMSPEDSSIYLCSVTGRVNTEAFFGQGTRLTVV.

V usage is TRBV5-8 and J usage is TRBJ1-1; no firm D call. Per germline, CDR1 SGHTS and CDR2 YDEGEE. V lost 4 bases to trimming and J lost 1 base, with 11 bases between them. The CDR3 is 14 residues long. The CDR3 reads CASSAWIANTEAFF. CDR3 in DNA: TGTGCCAGCAGCGCCTGGATAGCGAACACTGAAGCTTTCTTT.

This clonotype was detected a few times. The chain joins TRBV3-1 to TRBJ2-7; D uncertain. Looked up from germline, CDR1 is LGHDT and CDR2 is YNNKEL (reference sequence). The CDR3 is 12 residues long. V lost 1 base to trimming and J lost 6 bases, with 7 bases between them. CDR3 sequence: CASSQVSSEQYF. The DNA of the CDR3 is TGTGCCAGCAGCCAAGTTAGTAGCGAGCAGTACTTC.

This clonotype appeared a few times. The rearrangement links TRBV14 to TRBJ2-5, with D perhaps given as TRBD1 or TRBD2 (5 bases each). Trimming removed 0 bases at V and 0 bases at J, with 17 bases between. The CDR3 loop spans 18 amino acids. The germline V gene has CDR1 SGHDN and CDR2 FVKESK. The CDR3 region is CASSQEPPGTVYQETQYF. In DNA form, the CDR3 reads TGTGCCAGCAGCCAAGAGCCTCCCGGGACCGTGTACCAAGAGACCCAGTACTTC.

The rearrangement links TRBV7-6 to TRBJ1-5; D possibly corresponds to TRBD1 (5 bases). V was cut by 5 bases and J by 0 bases, with 20 bases left in between. The CDR3 extends over 18 amino acids. Germline CDR1 reads SGHVS; CDR2 reads FNYEAQ. CDR3 coding DNA: TGTGCCAGCAGCCCTGGTACAGGAGGATTTAATAGCAATCAGCCCCAGCATTTT. It specifies CASSPGTGGFNSNQPQHF. Complete variable domain (other parts from reference TRBV7-6 and TRBJ1-5): GAGVSQSPRYKVTKRGQDVALRCDPISGHVSLYWYRQALGQGPEFLTYFNYEAQQDKSGLPNDRFSAERPEGSISTLTIQRTEQRDSAMYRCASSPGTGGFNSNQPQHFGDGTRLSIL.

The DNA of the CDR3 is TGCAGTGCTAGACGACAGGGAGGGAATTCACCCCTCCACTTT. Amino acid sequence: CSARRQGGNSPLHF. The chain carries TRBV20-1 and TRBJ1-6; 7 nucleotides line up with TRBD1. Per the germline V gene, CDR1 is DFQATT and CDR2 is SNEGSKA (reference sequence). The CDR3 consists of 14 residues. V was clipped by 2 bases and J by 7 bases; unmatched bases: 5.

This sequence joins TRBV6-1 and TRBJ2-5; perhaps D is TRBD1 or TRBD2 (8 bases each). V gave up 6 bases and J gave up 4 bases, with 18 bases separating them. The CDR3 spans 15 residues. Germline V gene sequence: CDR1 MNHNS, CDR2 SASEGT. The CDR3 DNA reads as TGTGCCAGCAGCCTCAGGGGGCGGGGGGCAGAGACCCAGTACTTC. Amino acid sequence: CASSLRGRGAETQYF.

The chain recombines TRBV12-3 or TRBV12-4 with TRBJ2-7; 9 bases are a match to TRBD1. With 6 bases clipped from V and 7 bases from J, the junction kept 13 bases outside the gene matches. CDR3 length: 15 residues. In DNA, the CDR3 is TGTGCCAGCAGCGACAGGGGGGAGGCGTTGAGGGAGCAGTACTTC. This encodes CASSDRGEALREQYF.

This clonotype was counted many times. The chain carries TRBV7-9 and TRBJ1-1, with D hard to call. The CDR3 runs to 12 residues. V dropped 2 bases and J dropped 7 bases, with 8 bases sitting between them. Germline V lookup: CDR1 SEHNR, CDR2 FQNEAQ (reference sequence). CDR3 sequence (DNA): TGTGCCAGCAGCTTACCGCCCGGTGAAGCTTTCTTT. This translates into CASSLPPGEAFF.